Presented here are 10 T cell receptor beta chains from one specimen sequenced in a study of metastatic and nonmetastatic thyroid tumors. Ahead of thyroid surgery, no patient had received treatment of any kind. MiXCR was used by TCRdb to re-call the PCR reads. The sample consists of 40,000 to 45,000 clones, about 3.3% of them appearing once. The sequencing sample was made of blood. These receptors were taken from a female donor with papillary thyroid cancer or a benign thyroid nodule (not recorded which). Some clones in this sample may be carry-over from other donors' samples.

In its sample, this clone was seen a few times. The rearrangement uses TRBV6-5 and TRBJ2-3; D remains unclear. V gave up 2 bases and J gave up 6 bases, with 9 bases separating them. The CDR3 covers 13 residues. From germline, CDR1 is MNHEY and CDR2 SVGAGI. CDR3 DNA: TGTGCCAGCAGTTACACGAAAGGGGATACGCAGTATTTT. This gives the protein CASSYTKGDTQYF.

This clone was counted only a few times. The chain carries TRBV12-3 or TRBV12-4 and TRBJ2-7; the match to TRBD1 covers 12 bases. V dropped 3 bases and J dropped 3; count of bases not matched to a gene: 3. There are 15 residues in the CDR3. Here the CDR3 DNA reads TGTGCCAGCAGTTTGGGACAGGGGGCGGGCTACGAGCAGTACTTC. Its protein is CASSLGQGAGYEQYF.

This clone was counted a few times. An end of the junction does not agree with germline; a read error may underlie this. V gene TRBV6-1 combines with J gene TRBJ1-1; no clear D. Germline assignment: CDR1 MNHNS and CDR2 SASEGT. This CDR3 has 12 amino acids. The CDR3 DNA sequence: TGTGCCAGCAGCCCTACGGCCGGGGAAGATTTGTTT. Protein product: CASSPTAGEDLF.

This clone was detected ten times or more. The chain has TRBV12-3 or TRBV12-4 and TRBJ2-7, with TRBD2 matching over 13 bases. V lost 5 bases and J lost 4; bases outside the gene matches: 8. The CDR3 runs to 16 residues. Written as DNA, the CDR3 is TGTGCCAGCAGTCTCCGGACTAGCGGGAGATCTTACGAGCAGTACTTC. Residues: CASSLRTSGRSYEQYF.

Regarding this clone: One junction end disagrees with the germline gene, perhaps due to a read error. Additional DNA sequences in this sample encode the identical CDR3. The chain recombines TRBV2 with TRBJ1-1; perhaps TRBD1 as D (5 bases). The CDR3 spans 13 residues. CDR1 SNHLY and CDR2 FYNNEI come from the germline V gene. CDR3 residues: CASKKQDLTEAFF. CDR3 nucleotide sequence: TGTGCCAGCAAGAAACAGGACCTCACTGAAGCTTTCTTC.

This clone has more than one count but fewer than ten. The rearrangement joins TRBV19 to TRBJ1-6, with D possibly TRBD1 on 6 matching bases. Germline CDR1 is LNHDA and CDR2 is SQIVND (reference sequence). This CDR3 comprises 13 residues. V lost 7 bases and J 6 bases, leaving 10 bases between the germline ends. CDR3 protein: CASKDSLNSPLHF. The CDR3 nucleotides are TGTGCCAGTAAGGACAGTCTTAATTCACCCCTCCACTTT. Full variable domain (outside the CDR3, taken from reference TRBV19 and TRBJ1-6): DGGITQSPKYLFRKEGQNVTLSCEQNLNHDAMYWYRQDPGQGLRLIYYSQIVNDFQKGDIAEGYSVSREKKESFPLTVTSAQKNPTAFYLCASKDSLNSPLHFGNGTRLTVT.

This clone showed up many times. The rearrangement joins TRBV5-4 to TRBJ2-3; 7 bases line up with TRBD2. Germline CDR1 is SGHNT and CDR2 is YYREEE (reference sequence). J gave up 3 bases and V 1 base, and 5 bases lay outside the gene matches. This CDR3 is 15 amino acids long. This chain's CDR3 is CASSLSAGVTDTQYF. CDR3 DNA sequence: TGTGCCAGCAGCTTGTCCGCGGGAGTGACAGATACGCAGTATTTT.

This clone was picked up a small number of times. The V call is TRBV6-1, the J call TRBJ2-2; D might be TRBD2 (5 bases). V lost 2 bases and J 3 bases, leaving 10 bases between the germline ends. The CDR3 has 15 amino acids. Germline CDR1 is MNHNS and CDR2 is SASEGT. The CDR3 DNA reads TGTGCCAGCAGTGAACCAAGCGGATACACCGGGGAGCTGTTTTTT. It translates to CASSEPSGYTGELFF.

This clone came up many times. The identical CDR3 is also encoded by other nucleotide sequences in the sample. The chain joins TRBV3-1 to TRBJ2-5; D tentatively fits TRBD1 or TRBD2 (5 bases each). Germline assignment: CDR1 LGHDT and CDR2 YNNKEL (reference sequence). The CDR3 loop spans 15 amino acids. Trimming removed 0 bases at V and 4 bases at J, with 12 bases between. The CDR3 loop is CASSQELGELETQYF. The CDR3 DNA reads TGTGCCAGCAGCCAAGAACTAGGGGAGTTAGAGACCCAGTACTTC.

This clone was detected only a few times. This chain joins TRBV6-2 or TRBV6-3 and TRBJ2-3; 8 positions agree with TRBD2. V lost 5 bases, J lost 4 bases, and 5 bases stayed unmatched. The CDR3 covers 14 residues. Germline lookup yields CDR1 MNHEY and CDR2 SVGEGT. DNA for the CDR3: TGTGCCAGCAGTGACACTAGCGGTGCAGATACGCAGTATTTT. Protein: CASSDTSGADTQYF.